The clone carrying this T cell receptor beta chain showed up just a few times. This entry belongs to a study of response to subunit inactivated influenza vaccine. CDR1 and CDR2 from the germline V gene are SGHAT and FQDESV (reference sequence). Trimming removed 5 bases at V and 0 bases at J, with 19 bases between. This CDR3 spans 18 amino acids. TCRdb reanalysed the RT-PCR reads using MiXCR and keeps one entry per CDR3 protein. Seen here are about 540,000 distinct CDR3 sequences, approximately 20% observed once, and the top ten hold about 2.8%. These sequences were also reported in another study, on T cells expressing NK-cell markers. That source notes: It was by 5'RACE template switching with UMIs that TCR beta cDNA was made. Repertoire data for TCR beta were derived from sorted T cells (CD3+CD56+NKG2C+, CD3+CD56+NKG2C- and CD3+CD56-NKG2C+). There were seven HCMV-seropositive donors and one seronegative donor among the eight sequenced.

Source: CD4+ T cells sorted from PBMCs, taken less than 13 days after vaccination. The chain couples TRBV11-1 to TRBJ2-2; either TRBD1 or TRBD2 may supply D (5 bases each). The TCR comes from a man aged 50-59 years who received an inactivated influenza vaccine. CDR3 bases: TGTGCCAGCAGCCCTAGGGGAGTGACGGGTACGAACACCGGGGAGCTGTTTTTT. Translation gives CASSPRGVTGTNTGELFF.